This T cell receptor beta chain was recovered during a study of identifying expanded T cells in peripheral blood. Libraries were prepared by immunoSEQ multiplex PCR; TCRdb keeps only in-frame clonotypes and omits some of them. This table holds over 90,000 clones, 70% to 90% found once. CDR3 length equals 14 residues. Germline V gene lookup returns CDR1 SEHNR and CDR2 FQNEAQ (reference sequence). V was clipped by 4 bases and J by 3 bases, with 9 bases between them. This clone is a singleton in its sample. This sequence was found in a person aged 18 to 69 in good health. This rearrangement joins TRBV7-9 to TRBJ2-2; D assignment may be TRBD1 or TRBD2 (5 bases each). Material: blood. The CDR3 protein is CASSSGTYTGELFF. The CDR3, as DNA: TGTGCCAGCAGCTCCGGGACCTACACCGGGGAGCTGTTTTTT.